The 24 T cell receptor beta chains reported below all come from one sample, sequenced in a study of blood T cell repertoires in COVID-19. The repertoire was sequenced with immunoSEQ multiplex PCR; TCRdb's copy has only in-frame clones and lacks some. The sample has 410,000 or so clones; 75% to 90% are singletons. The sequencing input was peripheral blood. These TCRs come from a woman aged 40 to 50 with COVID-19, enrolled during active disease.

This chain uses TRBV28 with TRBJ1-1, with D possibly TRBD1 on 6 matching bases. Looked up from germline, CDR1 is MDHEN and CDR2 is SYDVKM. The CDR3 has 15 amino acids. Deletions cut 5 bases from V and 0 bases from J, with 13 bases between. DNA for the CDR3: TGTGCCAGCAGTACGGGACAAAAGATGAACACTGAAGCTTTCTTT. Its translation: CASSTGQKMNTEAFF.

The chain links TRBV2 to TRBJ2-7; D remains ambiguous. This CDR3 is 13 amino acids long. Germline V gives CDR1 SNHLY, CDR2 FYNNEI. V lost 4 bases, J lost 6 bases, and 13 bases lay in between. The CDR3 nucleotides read TGTGCCAGCAGTGGAACGCCTAGTGGCGAGCAGTACTTC. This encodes CASSGTPSGEQYF.

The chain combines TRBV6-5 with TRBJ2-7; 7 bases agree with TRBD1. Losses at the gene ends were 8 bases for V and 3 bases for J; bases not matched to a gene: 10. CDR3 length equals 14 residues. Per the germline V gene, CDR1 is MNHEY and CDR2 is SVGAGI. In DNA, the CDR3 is TGTGCCAGCTCGCGACAGGGTAGCAGCTACGAGCAGTACTTC. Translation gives CASSRQGSSYEQYF.

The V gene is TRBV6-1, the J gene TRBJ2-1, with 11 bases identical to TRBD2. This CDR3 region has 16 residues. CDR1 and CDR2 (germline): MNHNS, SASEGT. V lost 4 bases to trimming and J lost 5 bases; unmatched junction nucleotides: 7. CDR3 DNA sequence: TGTGCCAGCAGTGCGGCTAGCGGGAGGATGGACAATGAGCAGTTCTTC. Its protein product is CASSAASGRMDNEQFF.

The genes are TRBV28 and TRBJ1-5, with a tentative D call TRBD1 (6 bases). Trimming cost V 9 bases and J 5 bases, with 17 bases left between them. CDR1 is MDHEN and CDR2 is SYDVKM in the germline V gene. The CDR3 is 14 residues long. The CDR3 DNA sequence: TGTGCCAGGGTCCTAGGGGGGGTTCATCAGCCCCAGCATTTT. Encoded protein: CARVLGGVHQPQHF.

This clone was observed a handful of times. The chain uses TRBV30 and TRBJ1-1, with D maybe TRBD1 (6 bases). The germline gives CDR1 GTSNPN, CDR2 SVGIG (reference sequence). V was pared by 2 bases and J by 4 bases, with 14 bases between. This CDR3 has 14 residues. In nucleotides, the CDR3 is TGTGCCTGGAGTTCCCTGGGGACAATCACTGAAGCTTTCTTT. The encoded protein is CAWSSLGTITEAFF.

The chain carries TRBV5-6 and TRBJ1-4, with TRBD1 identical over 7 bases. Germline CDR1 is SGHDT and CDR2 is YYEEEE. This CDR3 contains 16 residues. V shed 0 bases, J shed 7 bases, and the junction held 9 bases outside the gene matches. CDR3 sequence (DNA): TGTGCCAGCAGCTTGGGGGCAGGGGGTGTTCTTGAAAAACTGTTTTTT. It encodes CASSLGAGGVLEKLFF.

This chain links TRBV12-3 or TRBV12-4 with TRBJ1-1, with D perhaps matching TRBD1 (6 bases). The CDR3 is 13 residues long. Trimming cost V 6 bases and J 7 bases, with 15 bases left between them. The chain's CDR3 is CASRLQGGVEAFF. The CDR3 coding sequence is TGTGCCAGCAGACTACAGGGTGGGGTTGAAGCTTTCTTT.

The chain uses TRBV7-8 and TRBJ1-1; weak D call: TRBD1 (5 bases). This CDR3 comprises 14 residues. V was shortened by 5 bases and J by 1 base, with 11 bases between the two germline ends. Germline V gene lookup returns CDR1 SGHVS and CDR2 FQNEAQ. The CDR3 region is CASSHRQQNTEAFF. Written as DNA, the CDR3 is TGTGCCAGCAGCCACCGACAGCAGAACACTGAAGCTTTCTTT.

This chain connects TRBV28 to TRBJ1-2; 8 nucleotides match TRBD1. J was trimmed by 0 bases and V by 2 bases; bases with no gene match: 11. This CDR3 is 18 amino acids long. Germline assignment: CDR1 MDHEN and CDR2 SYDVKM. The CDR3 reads CASSLPQTGASPNYGYTF. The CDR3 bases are TGTGCCAGCAGTTTACCCCAGACAGGGGCCTCTCCTAACTATGGCTACACCTTC.

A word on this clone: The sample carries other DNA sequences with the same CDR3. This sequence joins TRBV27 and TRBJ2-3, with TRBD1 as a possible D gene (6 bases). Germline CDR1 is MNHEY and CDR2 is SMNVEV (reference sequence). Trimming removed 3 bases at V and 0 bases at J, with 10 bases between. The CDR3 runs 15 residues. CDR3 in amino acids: CASSFQGQSTDTQYF. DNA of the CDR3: TGTGCCAGCAGTTTCCAGGGGCAGAGCACAGATACGCAGTATTTT.

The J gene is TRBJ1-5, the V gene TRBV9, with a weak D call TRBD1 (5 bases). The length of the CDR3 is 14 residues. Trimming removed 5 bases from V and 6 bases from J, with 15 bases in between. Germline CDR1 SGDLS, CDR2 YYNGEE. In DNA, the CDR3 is TGTGCCAGCAGTGGAGGGACGGTCGGTCAGCCCCAGCATTTT. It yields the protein CASSGGTVGQPQHF.

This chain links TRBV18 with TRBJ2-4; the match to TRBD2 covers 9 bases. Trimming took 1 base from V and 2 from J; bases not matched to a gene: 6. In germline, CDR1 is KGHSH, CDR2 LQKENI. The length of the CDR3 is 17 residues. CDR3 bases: TGTGCCAGCTCACCACTTCGACTAGCGGAAACCAAAAACATTCAGTACTTC. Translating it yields CASSPLRLAETKNIQYF.

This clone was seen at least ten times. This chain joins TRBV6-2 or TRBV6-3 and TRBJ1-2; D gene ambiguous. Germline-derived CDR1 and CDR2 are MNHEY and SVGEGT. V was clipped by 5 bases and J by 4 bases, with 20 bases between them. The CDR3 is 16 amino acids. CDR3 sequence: CASSRPTRWRLYGYTF. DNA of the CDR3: TGTGCCAGCAGTCGCCCGACACGTTGGCGTCTCTATGGCTACACCTTC.

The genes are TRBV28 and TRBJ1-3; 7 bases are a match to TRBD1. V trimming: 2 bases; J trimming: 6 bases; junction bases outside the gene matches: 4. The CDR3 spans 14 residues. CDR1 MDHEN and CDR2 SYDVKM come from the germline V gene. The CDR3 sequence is CASSLRGRKNTIYF. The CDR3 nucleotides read TGTGCCAGCAGTTTAAGGGGGCGCAAAAACACCATATATTTT. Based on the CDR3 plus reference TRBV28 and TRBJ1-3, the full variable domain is DVKVTQSSRYLVKRTGEKVFLECVQDMDHENMFWYRQDPGLGLRLIYFSYDVKMKEKGDIPEGYSVSREKKERFSLILESASTNQTSMYLCASSLRGRKNTIYFGEGSWLTVV.

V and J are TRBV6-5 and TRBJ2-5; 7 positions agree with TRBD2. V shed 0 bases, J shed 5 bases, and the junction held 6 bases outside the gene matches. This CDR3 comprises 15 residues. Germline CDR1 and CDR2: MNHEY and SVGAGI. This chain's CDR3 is CASSYSQTGGETQYF. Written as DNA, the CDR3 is TGTGCCAGCAGTTACTCCCAGACCGGGGGGGAGACCCAGTACTTC.

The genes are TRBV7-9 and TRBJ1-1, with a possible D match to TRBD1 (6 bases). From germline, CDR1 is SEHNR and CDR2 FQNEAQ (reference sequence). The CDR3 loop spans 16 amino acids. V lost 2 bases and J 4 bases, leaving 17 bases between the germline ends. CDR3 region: CASSLPRGGGGTEAFF. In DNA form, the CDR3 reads TGTGCCAGCAGCTTACCCCGAGGAGGGGGGGGCACTGAAGCTTTCTTT.

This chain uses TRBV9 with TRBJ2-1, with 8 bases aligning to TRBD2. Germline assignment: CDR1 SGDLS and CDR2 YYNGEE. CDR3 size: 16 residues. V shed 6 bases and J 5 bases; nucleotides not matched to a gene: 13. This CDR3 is CASNQNSGRAHNEQFF. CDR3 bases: TGTGCCAGCAACCAAAATTCCGGGAGGGCCCACAATGAGCAGTTCTTC.

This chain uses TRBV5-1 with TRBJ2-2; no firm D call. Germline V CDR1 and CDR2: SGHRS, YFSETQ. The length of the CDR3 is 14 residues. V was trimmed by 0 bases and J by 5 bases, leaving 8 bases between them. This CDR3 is CASSLDPSTGELFF. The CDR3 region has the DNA TGCGCCAGCAGCTTGGATCCTAGTACCGGGGAGCTGTTTTTT.

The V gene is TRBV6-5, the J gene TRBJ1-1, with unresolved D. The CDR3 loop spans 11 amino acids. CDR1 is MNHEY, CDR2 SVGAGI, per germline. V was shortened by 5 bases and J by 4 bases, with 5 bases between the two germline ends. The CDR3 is CASSQVTEAFF. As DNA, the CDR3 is TGTGCCAGCAGTCAGGTCACTGAAGCTTTCTTT.

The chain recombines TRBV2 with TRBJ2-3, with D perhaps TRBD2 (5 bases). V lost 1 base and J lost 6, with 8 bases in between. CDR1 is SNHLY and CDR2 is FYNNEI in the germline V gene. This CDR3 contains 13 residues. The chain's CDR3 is CASSEGELDTQYF. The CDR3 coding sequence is TGTGCCAGCAGTGAAGGGGAGTTGGATACGCAGTATTTT. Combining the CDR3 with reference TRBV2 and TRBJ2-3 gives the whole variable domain EPEVTQTPSHQVTQMGQEVILRCVPISNHLYFYWYRQILGQKVEFLVSFYNNEISEKSEIFDDQFSVERPDGSNFTLKIRSTKLEDSAMYFCASSEGELDTQYFGPGTRLTVL.

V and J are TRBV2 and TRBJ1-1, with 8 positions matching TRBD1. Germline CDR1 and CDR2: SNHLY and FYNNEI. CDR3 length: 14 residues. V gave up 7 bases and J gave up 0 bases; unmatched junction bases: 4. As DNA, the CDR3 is TGTGCCAGCAACACAGGGGGGATGAACACTGAAGCTTTCTTT. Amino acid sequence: CASNTGGMNTEAFF. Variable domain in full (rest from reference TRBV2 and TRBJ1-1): EPEVTQTPSHQVTQMGQEVILRCVPISNHLYFYWYRQILGQKVEFLVSFYNNEISEKSEIFDDQFSVERPDGSNFTLKIRSTKLEDSAMYFCASNTGGMNTEAFFGQGTRLTVV.

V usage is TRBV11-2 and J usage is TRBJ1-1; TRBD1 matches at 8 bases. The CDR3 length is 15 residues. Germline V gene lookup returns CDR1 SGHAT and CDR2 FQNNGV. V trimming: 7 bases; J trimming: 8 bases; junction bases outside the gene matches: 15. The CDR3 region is CASNLDRDQQGEAFF. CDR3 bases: TGTGCCAGCAACCTGGACAGGGACCAGCAGGGGGAAGCTTTCTTT.

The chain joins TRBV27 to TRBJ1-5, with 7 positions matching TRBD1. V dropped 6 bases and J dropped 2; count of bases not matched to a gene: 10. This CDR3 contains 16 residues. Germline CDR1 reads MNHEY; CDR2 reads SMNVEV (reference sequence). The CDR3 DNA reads TGTGCCAGCAGAATCACAGGGGCGTCGGGCAATCAGCCCCAGCATTTT. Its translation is CASRITGASGNQPQHF.